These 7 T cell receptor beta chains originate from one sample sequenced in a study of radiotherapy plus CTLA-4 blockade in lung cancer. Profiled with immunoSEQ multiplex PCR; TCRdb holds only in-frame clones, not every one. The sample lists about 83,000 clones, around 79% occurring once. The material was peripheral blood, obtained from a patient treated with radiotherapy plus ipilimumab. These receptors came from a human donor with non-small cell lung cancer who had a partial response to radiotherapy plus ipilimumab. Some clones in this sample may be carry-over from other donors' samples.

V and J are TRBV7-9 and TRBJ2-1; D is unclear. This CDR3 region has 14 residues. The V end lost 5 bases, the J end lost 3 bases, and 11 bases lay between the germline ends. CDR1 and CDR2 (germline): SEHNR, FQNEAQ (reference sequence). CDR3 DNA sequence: TGTGCCAGCAGCCCAATAACTAACTACAATGAGCAGTTCTTC. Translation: CASSPITNYNEQFF.

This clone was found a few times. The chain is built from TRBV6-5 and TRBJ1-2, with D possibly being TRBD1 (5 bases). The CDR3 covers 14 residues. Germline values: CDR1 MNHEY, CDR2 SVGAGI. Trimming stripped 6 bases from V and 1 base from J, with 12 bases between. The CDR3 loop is CASSKTVLNYGYTF. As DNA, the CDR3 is TGTGCCAGCAGCAAGACAGTTCTTAACTATGGCTACACCTTC.

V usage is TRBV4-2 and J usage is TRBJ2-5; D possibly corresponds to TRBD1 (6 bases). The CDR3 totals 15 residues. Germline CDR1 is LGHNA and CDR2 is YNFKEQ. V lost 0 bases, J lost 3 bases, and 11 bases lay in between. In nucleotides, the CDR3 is TGTGCCAGCAGCCAAGATCCCAGGGGAGAAGAGACCCAGTACTTC. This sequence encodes CASSQDPRGEETQYF.

DNA of the CDR3: TGCGCCAGCAGCCCAAGGGAGGGGGGTTACAATGAGCAGTTCTTC. This encodes CASSPREGGYNEQFF. This chain connects TRBV5-1 to TRBJ2-1; weak D call: TRBD2 (7 bases). The CDR3 length is 15 residues. From germline, CDR1 is SGHRS and CDR2 YFSETQ. V was shortened by 4 bases and J by 4 bases, with 15 bases between the two germline ends.

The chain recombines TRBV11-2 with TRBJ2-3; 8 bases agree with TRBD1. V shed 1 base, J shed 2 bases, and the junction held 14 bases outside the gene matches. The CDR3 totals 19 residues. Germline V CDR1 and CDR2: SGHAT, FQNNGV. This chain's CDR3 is CASSLVGSRGRGLTDTQYF. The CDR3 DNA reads TGTGCCAGCAGCTTAGTAGGAAGCAGGGGGCGGGGTCTCACAGATACGCAGTATTTT.

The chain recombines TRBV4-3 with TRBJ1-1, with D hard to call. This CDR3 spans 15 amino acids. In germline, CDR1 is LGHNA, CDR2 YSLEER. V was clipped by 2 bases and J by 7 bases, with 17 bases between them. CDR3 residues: CASSQNYRAAGEAFF. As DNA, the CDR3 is TGCGCCAGCAGCCAAAATTACCGGGCAGCGGGTGAAGCTTTCTTT.

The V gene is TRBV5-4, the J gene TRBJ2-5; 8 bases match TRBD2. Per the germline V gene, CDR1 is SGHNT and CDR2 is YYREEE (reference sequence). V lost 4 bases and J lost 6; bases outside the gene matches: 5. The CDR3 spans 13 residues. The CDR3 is CASSISGVQTQYF. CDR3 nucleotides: TGTGCCAGCAGCATTAGCGGGGTACAGACCCAGTACTTC. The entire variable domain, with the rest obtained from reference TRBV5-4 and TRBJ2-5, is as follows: ETGVTQSPTHLIKTRGQQVTLRCSSQSGHNTVSWYQQALGQGPQFIFQYYREEENGRGNFPPRFSGLQFPNYSSELNVNALELDDSALYLCASSISGVQTQYFGPGTRLLVL.